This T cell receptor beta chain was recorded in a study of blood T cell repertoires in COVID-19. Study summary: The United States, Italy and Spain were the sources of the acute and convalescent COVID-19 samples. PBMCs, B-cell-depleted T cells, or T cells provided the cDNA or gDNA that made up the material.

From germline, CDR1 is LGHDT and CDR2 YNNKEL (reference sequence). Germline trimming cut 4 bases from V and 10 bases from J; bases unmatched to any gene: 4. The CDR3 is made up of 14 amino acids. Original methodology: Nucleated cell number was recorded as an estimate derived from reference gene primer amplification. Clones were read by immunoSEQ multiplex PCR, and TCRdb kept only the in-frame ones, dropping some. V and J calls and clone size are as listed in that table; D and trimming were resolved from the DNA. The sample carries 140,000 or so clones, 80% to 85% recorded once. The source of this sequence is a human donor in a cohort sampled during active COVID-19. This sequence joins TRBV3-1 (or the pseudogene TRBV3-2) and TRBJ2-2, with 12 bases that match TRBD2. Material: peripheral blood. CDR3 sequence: CASSLGLAGVELFF. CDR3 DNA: TGTGCCAGCAGCCTGGGACTAGCGGGCGTGGAGCTGTTTTTT.